This TCR beta chain originates from a study of blood T cells in healthy people across ages (dated by TCRdb to between 2014 and 2017). In terms of the full investigation: In model experiments, roughly one uniquely barcoded TCR beta cDNA molecule per two T cells was captured by template switching. Using deep sequencing normalized with unique cDNA molecular identifiers, the study measured how TCR beta repertoire diversity changes with age. Using the same blood draw, the study looked at two additional independent replicas of 1 million unique cDNA reads for two donors, one aged 18 to 29 and the other aged 80 or older. To avoid experimental bias, donors of different ages were spread randomly across the sequencing lanes. The donors were divided into four age groups: young (average around 17 years), middle-aged (roughly 42), aged (roughly 66) and long-lived (82). The paper's findings and limits, for the study overall: There was a strong correlation between observed TCR beta diversity and the percentage of naive T cells measured by flow cytometry. Since profiling was done on bulk unsorted PBMCs, naive and antigen-experienced compartments could not be conclusively compared. Compared with the aged group, the long-lived group had more naive CD4+ T cells, fewer expanded clones and increased TCR diversity, suggesting age selection. Because donor CMV infection status was unknown, age-related changes in expanded clonotypes were potentially confounded. Estimates of total diversity from one million sequenced T cells were regarded as lower bounds and underestimates. Observed TCR beta diversity per million T cells fell roughly linearly with age, and a significant reduction was already apparent by age around 44.

The CDR3 has 13 amino acids, counting the end cysteine and phenylalanine. Kept here is only the CDR3 DNA, which spans 39 bases and is read in frame from base 1. The 40 or so donors, aged roughly 6 to 90 years, were systemically healthy Caucasian individuals from Russia. About 10 milliliters of peripheral blood were collected from each donor into EDTA-treated Vacutainer tubes. Ficoll-Paque density-gradient centrifugation was used to isolate PBMCs, with at least 7 million per sample. Total RNA was extracted from PBMCs with Trizol reagent, with at least 6 micrograms obtained per sample. For every donor, an aliquot of PBMCs went through flow cytometry to measure the percentages of naive CD45RAhigh/CD27high T cells. The sample holds a few counts of this clonotype. The antigen it binds to is not known. At one boundary the junction diverges from the germline segment, which might be a read error. Libraries were made using 5' RACE. Sequencing relied on an Illumina HiSeq 2500. A second PCR of about 6 to 11 cycles was performed with a sample-barcoded 5' primer and a J-beta primer mix. A template-switch 5' adaptor carrying 12 random nucleotides introduced a unique molecular identifier onto each TCR beta cDNA molecule. Each sample yielded at least 2.5 million CDR3-containing paired-end reads. First-strand cDNA synthesis was performed from all RNA using the Mint cDNA synthesis kit, with priming by a TRBC-specific oligonucleotide. Following uracil-DNA glycosylase treatment, all cDNA underwent a first 18-cycle PCR with the universal primers M1SS and BC2_uni_R. The study's own analysis went as follows. For normalization, 1 million high-quality reads were randomly selected from each sample, with every read carrying a distinct molecular identifier. Instead of being binned into consensus sequences, reads that shared molecular identifiers were thrown out. MiTCR, set to a Q25 quality threshold and the strictest error-elimination algorithm, was used for CDR3 identification, clonotype clustering and error correction. A nonparametric unseen species model using Euler transformation provided a lower-bound estimate of total TCR beta diversity. TCRdb reprocessed the public reads (quality trimming at Q25 with fastp, clone calling with MiXCR) and kept in-frame beta chains. Every distinct CDR3 protein forms one entry, paired with its most common genes and DNA. TCRdb's processing, not the authors', yielded these V and J calls. This sample holds 550,000 to 750,000 distinct CDR3 sequences; under 25% were observed only once. 3.5% to 4% of the sample rests with the top ten.

Recombination linked TRBV12-3 or TRBV12-4 to TRBJ2-5; no D gene call is confident. The J call may be wrong; the DNA end is better matched by TRBJ2-7. The sample was blood. The sequence was collected from a man between 65 and 85 years old in good health. The nucleotide sequence reads TGTGCCGGCAGTTTGGTAACTCTCTACGAGCAGTACTTC. This sequence encodes CAGSLVTLYEQYF.